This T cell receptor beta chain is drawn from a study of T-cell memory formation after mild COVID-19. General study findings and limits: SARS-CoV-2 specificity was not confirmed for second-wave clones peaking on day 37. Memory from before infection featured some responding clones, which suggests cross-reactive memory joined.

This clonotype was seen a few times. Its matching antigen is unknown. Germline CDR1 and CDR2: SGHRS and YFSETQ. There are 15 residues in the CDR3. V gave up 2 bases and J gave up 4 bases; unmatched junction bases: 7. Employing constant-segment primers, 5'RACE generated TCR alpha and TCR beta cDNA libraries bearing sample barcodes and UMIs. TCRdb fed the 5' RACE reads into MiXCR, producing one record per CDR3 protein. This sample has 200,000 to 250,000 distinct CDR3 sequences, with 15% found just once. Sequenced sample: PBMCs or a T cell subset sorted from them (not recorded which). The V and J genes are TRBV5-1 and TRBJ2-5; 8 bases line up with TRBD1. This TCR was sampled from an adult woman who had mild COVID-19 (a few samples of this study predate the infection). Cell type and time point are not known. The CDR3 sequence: CASSFGQGPRETQYF. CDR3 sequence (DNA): TGCGCCAGCAGCTTTGGACAGGGTCCTCGAGAGACCCAGTACTTC.